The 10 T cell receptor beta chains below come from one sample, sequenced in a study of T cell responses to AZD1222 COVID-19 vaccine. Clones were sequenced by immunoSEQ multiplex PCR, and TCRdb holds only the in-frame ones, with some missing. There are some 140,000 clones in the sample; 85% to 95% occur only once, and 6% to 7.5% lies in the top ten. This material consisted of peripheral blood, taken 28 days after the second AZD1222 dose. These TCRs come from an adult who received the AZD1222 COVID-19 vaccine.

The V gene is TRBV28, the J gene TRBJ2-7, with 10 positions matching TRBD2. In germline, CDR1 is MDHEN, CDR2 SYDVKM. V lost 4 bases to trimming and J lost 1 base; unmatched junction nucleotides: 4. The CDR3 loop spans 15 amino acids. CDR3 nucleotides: TGTGCCAGCAGTTCCGTAGCGGGGGGATCCTACGAGCAGTACTTC. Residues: CASSSVAGGSYEQYF.

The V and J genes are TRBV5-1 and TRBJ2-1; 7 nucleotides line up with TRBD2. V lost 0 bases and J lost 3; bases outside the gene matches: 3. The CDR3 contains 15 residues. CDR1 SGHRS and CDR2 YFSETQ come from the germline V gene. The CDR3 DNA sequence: TGCGCCAGCAGCTTGGTAGGGGAGGGCTACAATGAGCAGTTCTTC. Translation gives CASSLVGEGYNEQFF.

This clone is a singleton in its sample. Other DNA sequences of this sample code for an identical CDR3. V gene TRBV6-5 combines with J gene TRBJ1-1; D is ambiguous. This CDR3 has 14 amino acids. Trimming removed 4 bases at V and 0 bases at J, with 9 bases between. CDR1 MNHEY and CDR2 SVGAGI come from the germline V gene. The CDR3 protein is CASSSPGMNTEAFF. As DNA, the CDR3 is TGTGCCAGCAGTTCTCCAGGCATGAACACTGAAGCTTTCTTT.

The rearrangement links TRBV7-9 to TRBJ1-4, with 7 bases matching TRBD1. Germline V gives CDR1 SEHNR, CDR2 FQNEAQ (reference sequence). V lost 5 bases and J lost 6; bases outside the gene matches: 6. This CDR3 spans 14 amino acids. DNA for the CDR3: TGTGCCAGCAGCGACAGGGACCCGGATGAAAAACTGTTTTTT. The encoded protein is CASSDRDPDEKLFF. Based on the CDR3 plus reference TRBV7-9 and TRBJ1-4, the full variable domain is DTGVSQNPRHKITKRGQNVTFRCDPISEHNRLYWYRQTLGQGPEFLTYFQNEAQLEKSRLLSDRFSAERPKGSFSTLEIQRTEQGDSAMYLCASSDRDPDEKLFFGSGTQLSVL.

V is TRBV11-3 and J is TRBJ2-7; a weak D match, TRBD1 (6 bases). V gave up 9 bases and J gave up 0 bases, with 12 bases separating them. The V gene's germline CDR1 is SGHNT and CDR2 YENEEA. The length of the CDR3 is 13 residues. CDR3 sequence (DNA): TGTGCCAGTCTCCGGGACAACTCCTACGAGCAGTACTTC. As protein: CASLRDNSYEQYF.

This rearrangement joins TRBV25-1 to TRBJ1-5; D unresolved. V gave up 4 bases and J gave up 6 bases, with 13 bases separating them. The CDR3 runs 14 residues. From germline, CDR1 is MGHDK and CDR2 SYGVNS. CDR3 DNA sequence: TGTGCCAGCAGTGTTTCGGGGAGTGGTCAGCCCCAGCATTTT. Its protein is CASSVSGSGQPQHF.

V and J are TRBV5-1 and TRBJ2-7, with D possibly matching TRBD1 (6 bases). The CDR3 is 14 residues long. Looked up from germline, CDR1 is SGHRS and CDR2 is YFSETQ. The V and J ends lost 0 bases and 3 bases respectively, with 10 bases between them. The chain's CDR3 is CASSLAQGDYEQYF. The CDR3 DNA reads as TGCGCCAGCAGCTTGGCACAGGGAGACTACGAGCAGTACTTC.

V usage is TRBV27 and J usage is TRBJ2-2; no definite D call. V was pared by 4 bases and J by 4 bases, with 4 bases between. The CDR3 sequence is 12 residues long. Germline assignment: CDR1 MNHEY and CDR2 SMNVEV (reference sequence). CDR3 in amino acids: CASSYSTGELFF. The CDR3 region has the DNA TGTGCCAGCAGTTACTCCACCGGGGAGCTGTTTTTT.

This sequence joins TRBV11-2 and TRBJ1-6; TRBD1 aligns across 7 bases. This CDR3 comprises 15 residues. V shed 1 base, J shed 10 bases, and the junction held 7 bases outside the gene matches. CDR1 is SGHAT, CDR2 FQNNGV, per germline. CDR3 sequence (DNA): TGTGCCAGCAGCTTAGGACGGTCAGGGGGATCACCCCTCCACTTT. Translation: CASSLGRSGGSPLHF.

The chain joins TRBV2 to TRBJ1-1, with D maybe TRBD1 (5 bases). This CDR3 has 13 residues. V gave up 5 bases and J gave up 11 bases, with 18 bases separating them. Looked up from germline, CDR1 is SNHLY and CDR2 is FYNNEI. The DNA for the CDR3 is TGTGCCAGCAGTATATGGAGCCCCGAGGGGGCTTTCTTT. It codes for CASSIWSPEGAFF.